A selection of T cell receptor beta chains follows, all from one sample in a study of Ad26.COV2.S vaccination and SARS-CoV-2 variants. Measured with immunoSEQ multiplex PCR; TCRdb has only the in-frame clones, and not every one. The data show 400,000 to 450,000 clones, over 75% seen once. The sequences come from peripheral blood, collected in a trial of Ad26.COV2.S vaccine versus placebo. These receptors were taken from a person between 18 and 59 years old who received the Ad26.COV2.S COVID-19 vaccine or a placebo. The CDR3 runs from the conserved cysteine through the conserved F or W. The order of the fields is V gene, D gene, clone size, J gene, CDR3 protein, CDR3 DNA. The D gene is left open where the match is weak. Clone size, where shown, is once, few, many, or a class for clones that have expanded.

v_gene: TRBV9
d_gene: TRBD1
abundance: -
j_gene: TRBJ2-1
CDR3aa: CASSDKGQGKNEQFF
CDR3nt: TGTGCCAGCTCAGATAAAGGACAGGGGAAAAATGAGCAGTTCTTC

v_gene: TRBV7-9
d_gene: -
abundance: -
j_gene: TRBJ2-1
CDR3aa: CASSSHGGAGNEQFF
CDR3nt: TGTGCCAGCAGTTCTCACGGCGGGGCCGGGAATGAGCAGTTCTTC

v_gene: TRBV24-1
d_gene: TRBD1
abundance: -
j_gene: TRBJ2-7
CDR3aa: CATSDFGQGKRQYF
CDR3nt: TGTGCCACCAGTGATTTCGGACAGGGAAAGAGGCAGTACTTC

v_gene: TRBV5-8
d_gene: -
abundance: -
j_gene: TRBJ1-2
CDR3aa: CASSLVSSPADGYTF
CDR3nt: TGTGCCAGCAGCTTGGTCAGCTCCCCCGCGGATGGCTACACCTTC

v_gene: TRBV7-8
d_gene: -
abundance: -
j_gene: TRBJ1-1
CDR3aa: CASSPQSGRAFF
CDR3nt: TGTGCCAGCAGCCCCCAGTCGGGGCGAGCTTTCTTT

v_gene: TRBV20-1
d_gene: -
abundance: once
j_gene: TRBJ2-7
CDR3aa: CSVRWDYEQYF
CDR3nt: TGCAGTGTTCGGTGGGACTACGAGCAGTACTTC

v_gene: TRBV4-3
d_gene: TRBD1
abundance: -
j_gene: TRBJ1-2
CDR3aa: CASSQGQGAVYGYTF
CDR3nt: TGCGCCAGCAGCCAAGGACAGGGGGCGGTCTATGGCTACACCTTC

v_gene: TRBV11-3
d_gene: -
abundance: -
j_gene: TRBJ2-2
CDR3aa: CASSLDGGQRELFF
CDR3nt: TGTGCCAGCAGCTTAGACGGGGGGCAGCGGGAGCTGTTTTTT

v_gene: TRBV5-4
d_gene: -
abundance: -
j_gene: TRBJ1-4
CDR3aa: CASSGGQSSTNEKLFF
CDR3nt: TGTGCCAGCAGCGGCGGACAGTCCTCAACTAATGAAAAACTGTTTTTT

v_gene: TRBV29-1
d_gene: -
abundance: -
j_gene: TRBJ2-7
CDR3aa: CSARDSSSYEQYF
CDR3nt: TGCAGCGCGCGGGACAGTAGCTCCTACGAGCAGTACTTC

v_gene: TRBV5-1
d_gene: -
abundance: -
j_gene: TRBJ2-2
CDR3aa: CASNQRGPPNTGELFF
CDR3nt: TGCGCCAGCAATCAGAGGGGACCTCCGAACACCGGGGAGCTGTTTTTT

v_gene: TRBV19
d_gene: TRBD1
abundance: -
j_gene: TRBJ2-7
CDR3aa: CASSPGQGAYEQYF
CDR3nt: TGTGCCAGTTCCCCTGGACAGGGGGCTTACGAGCAGTACTTC

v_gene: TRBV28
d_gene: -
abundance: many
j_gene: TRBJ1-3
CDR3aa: CASSLSFSGNTIYF
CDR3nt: TGTGCCAGCAGTTTGAGTTTTTCTGGAAACACCATATATTTT

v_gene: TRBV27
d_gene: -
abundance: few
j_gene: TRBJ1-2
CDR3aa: CASSLSAVVGGYTF
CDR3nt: TGTGCCAGCAGCTTATCCGCGGTAGTGGGGGGCTACACCTTC